A single sample is the source of the 6 T cell receptor beta chains below, sequenced in a study of regulatory T cells in long-lasting Graves disease. The time point: persistent/refractory GD, antithyroid drugs over 5 years with positive TRAb. PBMCs provided the RNA from which the TCR library was made. Researchers made TCR beta libraries by using iRepertoire HTBI primers and running Arm-PCR on CDR3 regions. One entry per CDR3 protein results from TCRdb running MiXCR on the multiplex PCR reads. Of roughly 500,000 distinct CDR3 sequences in the sample, under 25% are singletons; the top ten hold approximately 8%. Sample: peripheral blood mononuclear cells (PBMCs), taken when the disease was refractory, from a patient treated with antithyroid drugs. These receptors all stem from a female donor with Graves disease.

The sample holds many counts of this clonotype. The chain is built from TRBV7-8 and TRBJ2-7; 12 bases match TRBD2. The CDR3 is 17 amino acids. Losses at the gene ends were 1 base for V and 2 bases for J; bases not matched to a gene: 6. The germline V gene has CDR1 SGHVS and CDR2 FQNEAQ. DNA of the CDR3: TGTGCCAGCAGCTTAGGAGGACTAGCGGGACTCACCTACGAGCAGTACTTC. Protein: CASSLGGLAGLTYEQYF.

The gene calls are TRBV19 and TRBJ2-7; 9 bases line up with TRBD2. Trimming cost V 3 bases and J 3 bases; bases outside gene matches: 6. The CDR3 sequence is 15 residues long. Germline loops: CDR1 LNHDA, CDR2 SQIVND (reference sequence). The CDR3 DNA sequence: TGTGCCAGTAGTATGGGGGCGGGAGGGAACTACGAGCAGTACTTC. The encoded protein is CASSMGAGGNYEQYF.

This chain uses TRBV19 with TRBJ1-1; D unclear. Germline values: CDR1 LNHDA, CDR2 SQIVND (reference sequence). The ends were cut back, 6 bases at V and 3 bases at J, with 8 bases in the middle. The CDR3 runs to 12 residues. CDR3 region: CASRQTHTEAFF. The CDR3 region has the DNA TGTGCCAGTAGACAGACCCACACTGAAGCTTTCTTT. The whole variable domain, filled in from reference TRBV19 and TRBJ1-1, reads DGGITQSPKYLFRKEGQNVTLSCEQNLNHDAMYWYRQDPGQGLRLIYYSQIVNDFQKGDIAEGYSVSREKKESFPLTVTSAQKNPTAFYLCASRQTHTEAFFGQGTRLTVV.

In this sample, this clonotype turned up a few times. J is TRBJ1-1 and V is TRBV6-2 or TRBV6-3, with 9 bases lining up with TRBD1. V lost 6 bases and J lost 4; bases outside the gene matches: 6. This CDR3 comprises 14 residues. Germline lookup yields CDR1 MNHEY and CDR2 SVGEGT. The CDR3 region has the DNA TGTGCCAGCAGACGCGGGACAGGGACCACTGAAGCTTTCTTT. This encodes CASRRGTGTTEAFF.

This chain connects TRBV20-1 to TRBJ1-1; tentative D call: TRBD1 (5 bases). Germline assignment: CDR1 DFQATT and CDR2 SNEGSKA (reference sequence). This CDR3 has 12 residues. Trimming took off 7 bases at V and 6 bases at J, with 15 bases between the two ends. CDR3: CSVILGVPEAFF. The CDR3 region has the DNA TGCAGTGTAATATTGGGGGTACCTGAAGCTTTCTTT.

Ten or more counts support this clonotype. The chain employs TRBV2 and TRBJ2-7, with D perhaps matching TRBD2 (6 bases). The CDR3 length is 14 residues. The germline CDR1 and CDR2 sequences are SNHLY and FYNNEI. V was pared by 3 bases and J by 4 bases, with 13 bases between. The chain's CDR3 is CASSEKGTEYEQYF. CDR3 nucleotides: TGTGCCAGCAGTGAGAAGGGGACTGAATACGAGCAGTACTTC.